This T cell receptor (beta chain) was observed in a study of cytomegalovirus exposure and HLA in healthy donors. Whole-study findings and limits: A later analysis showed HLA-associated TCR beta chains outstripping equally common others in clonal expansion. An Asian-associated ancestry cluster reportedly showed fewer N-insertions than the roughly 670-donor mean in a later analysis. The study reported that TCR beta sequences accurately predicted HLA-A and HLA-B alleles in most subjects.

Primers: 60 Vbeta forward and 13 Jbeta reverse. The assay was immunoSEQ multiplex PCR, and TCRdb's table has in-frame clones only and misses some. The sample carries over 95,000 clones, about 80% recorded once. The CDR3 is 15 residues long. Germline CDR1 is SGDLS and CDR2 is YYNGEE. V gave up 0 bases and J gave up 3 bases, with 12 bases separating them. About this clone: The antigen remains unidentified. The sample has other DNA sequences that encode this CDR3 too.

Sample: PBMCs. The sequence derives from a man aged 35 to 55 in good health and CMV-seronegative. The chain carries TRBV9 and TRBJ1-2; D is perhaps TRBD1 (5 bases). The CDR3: CASSVAAGGDYGYTF. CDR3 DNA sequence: TGTGCCAGCAGCGTAGCTGCGGGAGGGGACTATGGCTACACCTTC.